This T cell receptor (beta chain) derives from a study of blood T cell repertoires in COVID-19. In the original workflow: The assay estimated nucleated cells by amplifying reference gene primers. Assay used: immunoSEQ multiplex PCR; TCRdb lists only in-frame clones, some missing. V, J and clone size derive from that table, while D and trimming were established from the DNA sequence. The sample consists of about 210,000 clones, about 81% of them appearing once. The CDR3 runs to 16 residues. V was pared by 1 base and J by 5 bases, with 18 bases between. Germline lookup yields CDR1 LGHDT and CDR2 YNNKEL (reference sequence).

The specimen sequenced was PBMCs or T cells enriched from blood (not recorded which). The chain is built from TRBV3-1 (or the pseudogene TRBV3-2) and TRBJ2-7; D is possibly TRBD2 (5 bases). The sequence came from a man between 35 and 55 years old who had recovered from COVID-19. As DNA, the CDR3 is TGTGCCAGCAGCCAAGCTCGCCCAGCGGTTTTCCACGAGCAGTACTTC. Residues: CASSQARPAVFHEQYF.